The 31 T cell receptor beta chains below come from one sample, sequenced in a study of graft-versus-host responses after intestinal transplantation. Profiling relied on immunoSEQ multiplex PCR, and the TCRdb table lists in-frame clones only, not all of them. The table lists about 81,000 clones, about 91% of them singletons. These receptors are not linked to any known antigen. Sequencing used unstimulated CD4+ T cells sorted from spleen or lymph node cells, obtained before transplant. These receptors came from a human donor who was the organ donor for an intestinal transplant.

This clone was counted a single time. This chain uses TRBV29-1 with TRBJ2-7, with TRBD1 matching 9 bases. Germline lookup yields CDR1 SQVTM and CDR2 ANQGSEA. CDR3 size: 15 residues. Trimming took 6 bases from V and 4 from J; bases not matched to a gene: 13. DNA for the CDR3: TGCAGCGTGACCCCTATACAGGGGGCAGGTTACGAGCAGTACTTC. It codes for CSVTPIQGAGYEQYF.

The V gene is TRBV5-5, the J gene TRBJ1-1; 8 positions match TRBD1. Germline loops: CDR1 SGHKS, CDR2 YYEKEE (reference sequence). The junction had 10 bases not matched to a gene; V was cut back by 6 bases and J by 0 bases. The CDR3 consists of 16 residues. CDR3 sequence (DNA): TGTGCCAGCATTCCGGGGACAGGCAATATGAACACTGAAGCTTTCTTT. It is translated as CASIPGTGNMNTEAFF.

The CDR3 nucleotides read TGTGCCTGGAGCCGGACAGTATTCTCTGGAAACACCATATATTTT. Its protein product is CAWSRTVFSGNTIYF. The rearrangement links TRBV30 to TRBJ1-3, with a possible D match to TRBD1 (6 bases). Germline CDR1 and CDR2: GTSNPN and SVGIG (reference sequence). CDR3 length: 15 residues. V was cut by 3 bases and J by 0 bases, with 12 bases left in between.

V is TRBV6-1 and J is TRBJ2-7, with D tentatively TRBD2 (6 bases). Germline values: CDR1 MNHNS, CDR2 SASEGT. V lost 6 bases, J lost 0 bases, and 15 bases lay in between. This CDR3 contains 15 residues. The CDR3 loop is CASRPRLVSSYEQYF. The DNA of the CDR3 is TGTGCCAGCAGGCCCCGACTAGTCAGCTCCTACGAGCAGTACTTC.

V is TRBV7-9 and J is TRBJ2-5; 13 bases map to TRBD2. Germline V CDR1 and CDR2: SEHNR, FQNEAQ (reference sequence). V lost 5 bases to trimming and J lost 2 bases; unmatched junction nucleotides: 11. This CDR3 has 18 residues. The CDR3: CASSSRLAGGFIQETQYF. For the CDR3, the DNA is TGTGCCAGCAGCAGCAGACTAGCGGGGGGCTTCATTCAAGAGACCCAGTACTTC.

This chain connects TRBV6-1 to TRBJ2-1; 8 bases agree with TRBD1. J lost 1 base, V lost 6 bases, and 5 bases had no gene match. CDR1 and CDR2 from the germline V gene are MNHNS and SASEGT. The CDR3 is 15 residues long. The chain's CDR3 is CASRRDRSSYNEQFF. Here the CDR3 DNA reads TGTGCCAGCAGACGGGACAGGTCATCCTACAATGAGCAGTTCTTC.

DNA of the CDR3: TGCGCCAGCAGTCGGGGGGGCACTGAAGCTTTCTTT. Its translation: CASSRGGTEAFF. V and J are TRBV23-1 and TRBJ1-1; D might be TRBD1 (5 bases). TRBV23-1 is recorded as an ORF, its role being uncertain. The V and J ends lost 4 bases and 4 bases respectively, with 7 bases between them. CDR3 length: 12 amino acids.

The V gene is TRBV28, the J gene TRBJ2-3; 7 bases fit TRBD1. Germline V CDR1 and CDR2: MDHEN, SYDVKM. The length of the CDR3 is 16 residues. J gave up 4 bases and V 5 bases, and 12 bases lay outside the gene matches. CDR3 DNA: TGTGCCAGCAGTCCAGCCGACAGGGTTGTAGCAGATACGCAGTATTTT. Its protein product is CASSPADRVVADTQYF.

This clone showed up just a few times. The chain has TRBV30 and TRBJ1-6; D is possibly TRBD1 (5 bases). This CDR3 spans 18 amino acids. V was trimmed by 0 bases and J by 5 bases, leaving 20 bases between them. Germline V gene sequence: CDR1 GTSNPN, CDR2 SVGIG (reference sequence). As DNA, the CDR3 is TGTGCCTGGAGTGTTTCGGGACTCTCCATAAGGGATAATTCACCCCTCCACTTT. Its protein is CAWSVSGLSIRDNSPLHF.

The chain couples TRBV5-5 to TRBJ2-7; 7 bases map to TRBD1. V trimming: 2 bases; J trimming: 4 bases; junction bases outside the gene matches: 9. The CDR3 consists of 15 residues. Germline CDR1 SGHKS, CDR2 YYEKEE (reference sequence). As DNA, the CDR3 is TGTGCCAGCAGCTTCTCGACAGGGACGATTTACGAGCAGTACTTC. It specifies CASSFSTGTIYEQYF.

The CDR3 coding sequence is TGTGCCATCAAGGAGACTAGCGGGAACTACAATGAGCAGTTCTTC. It yields the protein CAIKETSGNYNEQFF. This chain links TRBV10-3 with TRBJ2-1, with 11 positions matching TRBD2. V shed 7 bases and J 3 bases; nucleotides not matched to a gene: 5. From germline, CDR1 is ENHRY and CDR2 SYGVKD. CDR3 length equals 15 residues.

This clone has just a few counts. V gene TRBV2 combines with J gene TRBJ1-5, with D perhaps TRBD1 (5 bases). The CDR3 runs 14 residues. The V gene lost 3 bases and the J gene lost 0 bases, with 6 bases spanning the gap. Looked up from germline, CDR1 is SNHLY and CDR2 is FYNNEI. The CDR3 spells CASSDQGSNQPQHF. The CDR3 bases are TGTGCCAGCAGTGACCAGGGTAGCAATCAGCCCCAGCATTTT. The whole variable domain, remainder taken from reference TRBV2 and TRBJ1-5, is EPEVTQTPSHQVTQMGQEVILRCVPISNHLYFYWYRQILGQKVEFLVSFYNNEISEKSEIFDDQFSVERPDGSNFTLKIRSTKLEDSAMYFCASSDQGSNQPQHFGDGTRLSIL.

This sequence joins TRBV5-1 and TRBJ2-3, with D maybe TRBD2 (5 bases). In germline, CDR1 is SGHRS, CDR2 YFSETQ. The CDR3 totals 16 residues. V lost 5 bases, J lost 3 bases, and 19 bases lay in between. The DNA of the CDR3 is TGCGCCAGCAGTCCTGGACTCCAATCTAGGACAGATACGCAGTATTTT. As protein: CASSPGLQSRTDTQYF.

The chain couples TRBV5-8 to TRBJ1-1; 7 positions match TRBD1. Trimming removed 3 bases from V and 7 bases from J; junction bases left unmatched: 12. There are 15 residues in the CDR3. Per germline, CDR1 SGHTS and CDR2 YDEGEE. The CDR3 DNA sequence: TGTGCCAGCAGCTCACCCGGGACAGTATCCCTTGAAGCTTTCTTT. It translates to CASSSPGTVSLEAFF.

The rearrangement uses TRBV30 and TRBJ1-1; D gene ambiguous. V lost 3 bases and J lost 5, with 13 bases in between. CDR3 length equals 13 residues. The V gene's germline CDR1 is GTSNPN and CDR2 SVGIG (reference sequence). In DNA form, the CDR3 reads TGTGCCTGGAGCGACATTGGGTGGACTGAAGCTTTCTTT. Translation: CAWSDIGWTEAFF.

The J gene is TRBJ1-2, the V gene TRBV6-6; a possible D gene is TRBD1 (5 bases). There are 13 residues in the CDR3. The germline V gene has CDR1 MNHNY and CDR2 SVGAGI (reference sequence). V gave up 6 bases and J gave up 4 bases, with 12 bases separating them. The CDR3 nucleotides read TGTGCCAGCAGCCCCTTTCAGGGCTATGGCTACACCTTC. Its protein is CASSPFQGYGYTF.

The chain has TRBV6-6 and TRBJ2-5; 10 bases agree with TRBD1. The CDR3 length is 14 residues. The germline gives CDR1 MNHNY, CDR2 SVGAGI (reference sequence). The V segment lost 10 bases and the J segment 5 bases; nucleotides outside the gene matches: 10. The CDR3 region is CATAPGQGPETQYF. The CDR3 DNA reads TGTGCCACTGCACCGGGACAGGGGCCCGAGACCCAGTACTTC.

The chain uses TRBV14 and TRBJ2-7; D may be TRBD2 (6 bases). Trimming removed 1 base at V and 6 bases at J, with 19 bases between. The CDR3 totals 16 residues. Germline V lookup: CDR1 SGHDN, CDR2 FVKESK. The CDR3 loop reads CASSQVFLTGDTEQYF. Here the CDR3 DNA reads TGTGCCAGCAGCCAAGTTTTTTTGACGGGAGACACCGAGCAGTACTTC. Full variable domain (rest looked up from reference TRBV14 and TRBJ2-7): EAGVTQFPSHSVIEKGQTVTLRCDPISGHDNLYWYRRVMGKEIKFLLHFVKESKQDESGMPNNRFLAERTGGTYSTLKVQPAELEDSGVYFCASSQVFLTGDTEQYFGPGTRLTVT.

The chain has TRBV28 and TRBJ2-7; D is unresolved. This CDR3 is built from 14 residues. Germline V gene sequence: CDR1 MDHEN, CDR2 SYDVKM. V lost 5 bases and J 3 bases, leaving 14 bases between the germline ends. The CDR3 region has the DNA TGTGCCAGCAGTCCCGCCGGTTTAGACTACGAGCAGTACTTC. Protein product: CASSPAGLDYEQYF.

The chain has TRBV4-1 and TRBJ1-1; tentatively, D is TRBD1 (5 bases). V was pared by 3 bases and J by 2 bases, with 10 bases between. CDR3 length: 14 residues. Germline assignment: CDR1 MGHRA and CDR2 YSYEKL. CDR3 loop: CASSQAQVNTEAFF. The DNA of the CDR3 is TGCGCCAGCAGCCAGGCACAGGTTAACACTGAAGCTTTCTTT.

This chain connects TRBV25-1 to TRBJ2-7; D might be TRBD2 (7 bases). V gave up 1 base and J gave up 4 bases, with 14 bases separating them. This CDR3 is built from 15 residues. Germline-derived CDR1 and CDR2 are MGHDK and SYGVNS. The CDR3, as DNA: TGTGCCAGCAGTGAATCTGAGGGGGGGTTTTACGAGCAGTACTTC. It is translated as CASSESEGGFYEQYF.

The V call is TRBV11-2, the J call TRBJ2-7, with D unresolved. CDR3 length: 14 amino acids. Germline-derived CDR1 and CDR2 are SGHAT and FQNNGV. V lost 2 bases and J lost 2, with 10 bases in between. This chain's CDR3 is CASSLSIGPYEQYF. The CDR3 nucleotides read TGTGCCAGCAGCTTATCGATTGGCCCCTACGAGCAGTACTTC.

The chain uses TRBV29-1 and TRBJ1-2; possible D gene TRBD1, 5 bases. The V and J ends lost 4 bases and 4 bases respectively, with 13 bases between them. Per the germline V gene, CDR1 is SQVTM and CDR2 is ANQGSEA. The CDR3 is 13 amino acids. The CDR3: CSVVRQITYGYTF. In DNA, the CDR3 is TGCAGCGTTGTGCGACAGATAACCTATGGCTACACCTTC.

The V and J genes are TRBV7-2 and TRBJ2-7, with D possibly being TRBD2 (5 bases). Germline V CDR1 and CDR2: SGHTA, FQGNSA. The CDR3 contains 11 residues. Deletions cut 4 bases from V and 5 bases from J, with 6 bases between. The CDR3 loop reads CASSWGDEQYF. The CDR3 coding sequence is TGTGCCAGCAGCTGGGGAGACGAGCAGTACTTC.

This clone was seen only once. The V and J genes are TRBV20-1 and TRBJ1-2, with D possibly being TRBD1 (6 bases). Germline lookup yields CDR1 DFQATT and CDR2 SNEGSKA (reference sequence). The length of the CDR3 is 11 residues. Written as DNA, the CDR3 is TGCAGAGTTACAGGGTCCTATGGCTACACCTTC. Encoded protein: CRVTGSYGYTF.

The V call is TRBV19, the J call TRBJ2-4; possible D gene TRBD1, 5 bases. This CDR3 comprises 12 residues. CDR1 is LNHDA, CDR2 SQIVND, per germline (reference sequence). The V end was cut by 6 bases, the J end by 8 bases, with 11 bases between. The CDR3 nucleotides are TGTGCCAGTAGCAGTGGCAGGGACATTCAGTACTTC. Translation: CASSSGRDIQYF.

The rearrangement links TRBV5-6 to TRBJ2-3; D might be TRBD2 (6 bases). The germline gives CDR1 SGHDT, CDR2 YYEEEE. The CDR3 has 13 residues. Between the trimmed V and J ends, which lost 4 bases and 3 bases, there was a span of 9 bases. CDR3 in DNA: TGTGCCAGCAGCGGGGGGATGACAGATACGCAGTATTTT. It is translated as CASSGGMTDTQYF.

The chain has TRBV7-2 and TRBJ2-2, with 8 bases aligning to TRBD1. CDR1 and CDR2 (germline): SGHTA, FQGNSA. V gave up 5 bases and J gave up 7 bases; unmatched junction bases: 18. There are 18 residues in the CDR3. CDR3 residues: CASSPYHDRGEHGGELFF. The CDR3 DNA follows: TGTGCCAGCAGCCCGTATCATGACAGGGGCGAGCACGGCGGGGAGCTGTTTTTT.

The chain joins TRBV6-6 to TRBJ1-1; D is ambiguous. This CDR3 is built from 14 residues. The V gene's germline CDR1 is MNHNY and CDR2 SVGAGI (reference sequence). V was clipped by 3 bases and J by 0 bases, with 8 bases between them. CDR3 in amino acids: CASSYRGMNTEAFF. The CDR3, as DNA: TGTGCCAGCAGTTATCGGGGTATGAACACTGAAGCTTTCTTT.

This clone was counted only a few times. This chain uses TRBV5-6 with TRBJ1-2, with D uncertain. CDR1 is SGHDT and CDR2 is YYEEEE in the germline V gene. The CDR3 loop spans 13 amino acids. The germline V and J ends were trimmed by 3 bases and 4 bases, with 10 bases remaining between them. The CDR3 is CASSSIHSYGYTF. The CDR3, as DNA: TGTGCCAGCAGCTCTATCCACAGCTATGGCTACACCTTC.

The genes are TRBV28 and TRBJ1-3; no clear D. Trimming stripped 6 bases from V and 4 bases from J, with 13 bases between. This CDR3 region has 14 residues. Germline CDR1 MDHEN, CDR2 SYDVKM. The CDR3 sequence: CASSRESKGNTIYF. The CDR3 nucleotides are TGTGCCAGCAGCCGCGAGAGTAAAGGAAACACCATATATTTT.